The present entry profiles one TCR beta chain with its context. Its cognate antigen is unknown. The sample is drawn from a study of T cells in Graves' hyperthyroidism and ophthalmopathy. Study conclusions and caveats: The model's output predicted ophthalmopathy at a median of roughly 6 months prior to onset.

Initially, at the first diagnosis of hyperthyroidism and before any ophthalmopathy symptoms, blood was sampled. CDR1 LNHDA and CDR2 SQIVND come from the germline V gene (reference sequence). The CDR3 is made up of 16 amino acids. Trimming took 7 bases from V and 6 from J; bases not matched to a gene: 9. The CDR3 regions of TCR beta were amplified from RNA transcripts. Carried out on the TCR CDR3, a first-round RT-PCR used the HTBI primer set. TCRdb reprocessed the multiplex PCR reads with MiXCR, giving one entry per CDR3 protein. This table holds under 450,000 distinct CDR3 sequences, about a sixth found once.

The origin of this receptor is a woman aged 25 to 39 with Graves' hyperthyroidism that later progressed to Graves' ophthalmopathy. Sequencing was performed on blood. The V and J genes are TRBV19 and TRBJ2-2, with TRBD1 matching 12 bases. Written as DNA, the CDR3 is TGTGCCAGTACCGGGACAGGGGGCTTTATGGCCGGGGAGCTGTTTTTT. It specifies CASTGTGGFMAGELFF.